These 14 T cell receptor beta chains were sequenced from one sample in a study of T cell changes during pregnancy in multiple sclerosis. Produced via immunoSEQ multiplex PCR; TCRdb's table is partial and in-frame only. The table includes about 31,000 clones, 70% to 90% detected once. The input for sequencing was CD4+ T cells from peripheral blood mononuclear cells, taken in the first trimester of pregnancy. These receptors came from a female donor in good health, enrolled as a control in a pregnancy study.

The chain couples TRBV4-1 to TRBJ2-3; D gene uncertain. CDR1 MGHRA and CDR2 YSYEKL come from the germline V gene. The CDR3 runs to 14 residues. Trimming removed 4 bases from V and 2 bases from J, with 10 bases in between. The CDR3 bases are TGCGCCAGCAGCCGGGCAGAAATCACAGATACGCAGTATTTT. Amino acids: CASSRAEITDTQYF.

In this sample, this clone turned up once. The chain combines TRBV7-2 with TRBJ1-1; TRBD1 is a possible D gene (5 bases). This CDR3 comprises 16 residues. Trimming pared 1 base from V and 6 bases from J, leaving 18 bases between. Germline loops: CDR1 SGHTA, CDR2 FQGNSA. The CDR3 region is CASSLVGPGSLAEAFF. Written as DNA, the CDR3 is TGTGCCAGCAGCTTAGTGGGCCCAGGGTCTCTGGCTGAAGCTTTCTTT.

A single count supports this clone. The chain links TRBV2 to TRBJ1-2; D unresolved. The CDR3 spans 13 residues. Germline lookup yields CDR1 SNHLY and CDR2 FYNNEI. V gave up 6 bases and J gave up 2 bases, with 10 bases separating them. This CDR3 reads CASSGGNNYGYTF. In DNA form, the CDR3 reads TGTGCCAGCAGCGGAGGGAACAACTATGGCTACACCTTC.

The sample holds a few counts of this clone. The V and J genes are TRBV5-1 and TRBJ1-1; D is perhaps TRBD1 (5 bases). Germline CDR1 is SGHRS and CDR2 is YFSETQ. V was cut by 0 bases and J by 5 bases, with 20 bases left in between. The CDR3 consists of 17 residues. Here the CDR3 DNA reads TGCGCCAGCAGCTTGGCCGCAGGGATGAACCTAAGGACTGAAGCTTTCTTT. It translates to CASSLAAGMNLRTEAFF.

Worth noting for this clone: Different DNA sequences within this sample yield the same CDR3. This sequence joins TRBV7-2 and TRBJ2-7, with D tentatively TRBD2 (7 bases). Trimming removed 1 base at V and 3 bases at J, with 10 bases between. Germline V lookup: CDR1 SGHTA, CDR2 FQGNSA. This CDR3 has 14 amino acids. CDR3 sequence (DNA): TGTGCCAGCAGCTTAGAGGGGGGGAACTACGAGCAGTACTTC. Translated, it gives CASSLEGGNYEQYF.

The CDR3 region is CAWSSSLEGAGTQYF. The CDR3 coding sequence is TGTGCCTGGAGTTCCTCATTGGAGGGGGCTGGTACGCAGTATTTT. V usage is TRBV30 and J usage is TRBJ2-3; D may be TRBD1 (7 bases). Germline lookup yields CDR1 GTSNPN and CDR2 SVGIG (reference sequence). Trimming removed 2 bases at V and 8 bases at J, with 20 bases between. The CDR3 has 15 amino acids.

V and J are TRBV4-2 and TRBJ2-2; 7 bases line up with TRBD1. Trimming removed 4 bases from V and 6 bases from J; junction bases left unmatched: 8. Germline-derived CDR1 and CDR2 are LGHNA and YNFKEQ. The CDR3 totals 15 residues. The CDR3 nucleotides read TGTGCCAGCAGCCGGAATACAGGGGCCCCCGGGGAGCTGTTTTTT. Translated, it gives CASSRNTGAPGELFF.

This chain connects TRBV4-3 to TRBJ1-4; no clear D gene. This CDR3 spans 16 amino acids. Trimming shortened V by 0 bases and J by 2 bases, and 10 bases separated the two germline ends. Germline CDR1 LGHNA, CDR2 YSLEER. CDR3 DNA: TGCGCCAGCAGCCAAGATCAGGCAGTTACTAATGAAAAACTGTTTTTT. Translation gives CASSQDQAVTNEKLFF.

This rearrangement joins TRBV9 to TRBJ2-5; TRBD2 aligns across 7 bases. CDR1 and CDR2 from the germline V gene are SGDLS and YYNGEE. After removal of 0 bases from V and 5 bases from J, the junction contained 4 bases not matched to a gene. The CDR3 covers 14 residues. The CDR3: CASSVGLAGETQYF. Written as DNA, the CDR3 is TGTGCCAGCAGCGTAGGACTAGCTGGGGAGACCCAGTACTTC.

CDR3 residues: CASARGFNTEAFF. The DNA for the CDR3 is TGTGCCAGTGCCAGAGGGTTCAACACTGAAGCTTTCTTT. The rearrangement links TRBV7-3 to TRBJ1-1; D remains ambiguous. Trimming removed 9 bases at V and 2 bases at J, with 13 bases between. CDR3 length equals 13 residues. Germline V gene data show CDR1 as SGHTA and CDR2 as FQGTGA.

The chain is built from TRBV23-1 and TRBJ1-5; D is ambiguous. TRBV23-1 belongs to the ORF category, with a function that is uncertain. Trimming cost V 0 bases and J 4 bases, with 10 bases left between them. This CDR3 contains 15 residues. The DNA of the CDR3 is TGCGCCAGCAGTCAATCAGGAAGAGGAAATCAGCCCCAGCATTTT. This encodes CASSQSGRGNQPQHF.

The chain employs TRBV6-5 and TRBJ2-7; 9 bases align to TRBD1. Germline-derived CDR1 and CDR2 are MNHEY and SVGAGI. Trimming cost V 11 bases and J 5 bases; bases outside gene matches: 4. The CDR3 is 11 amino acids. CDR3 region: CACTGGHEQYF. The CDR3 bases are TGTGCCTGTACAGGGGGCCACGAGCAGTACTTC.

The rearrangement uses TRBV18 and TRBJ2-7, with D perhaps TRBD2 (5 bases). Germline loops: CDR1 KGHSH, CDR2 LQKENI. This CDR3 has 19 amino acids. V was cut by 3 bases and J by 2 bases, with 26 bases left in between. CDR3 sequence: CASSPGVRLPTLGPYEQYF. In nucleotides, the CDR3 is TGTGCCAGCTCACCCGGGGTGCGACTCCCCACTCTCGGTCCCTACGAGCAGTACTTC.

This clone has just a few counts. V gene TRBV13 combines with J gene TRBJ1-1; D is unresolved. The germline V gene has CDR1 PRHDT and CDR2 FYEKMQ (reference sequence). V lost 1 base to trimming and J lost 1 base, with 10 bases between them. The CDR3 contains 15 residues. CDR3 sequence (DNA): TGTGCCAGCAGCTTAGATCGGGGTTCGAACACTGAAGCTTTCTTT. This encodes CASSLDRGSNTEAFF.